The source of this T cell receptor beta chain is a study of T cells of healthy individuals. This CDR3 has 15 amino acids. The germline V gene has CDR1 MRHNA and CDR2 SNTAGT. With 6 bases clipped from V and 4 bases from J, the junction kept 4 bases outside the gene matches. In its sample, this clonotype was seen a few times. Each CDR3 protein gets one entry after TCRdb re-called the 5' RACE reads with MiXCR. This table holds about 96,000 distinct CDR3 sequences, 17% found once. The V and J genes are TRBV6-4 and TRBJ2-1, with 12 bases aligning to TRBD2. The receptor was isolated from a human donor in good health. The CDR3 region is CASSPSGGAYNEQFF. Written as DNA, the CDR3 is TGTGCCAGCAGCCCTAGCGGGGGGGCTTACAATGAGCAGTTCTTC.